One sample yielded the 30 T cell receptor beta chains listed below, sequenced in a study of cytomegalovirus exposure and HLA in healthy donors. The PCR was carried out with 60 Vbeta primers and 13 Jbeta primers. The method was immunoSEQ multiplex PCR; TCRdb's version includes in-frame clones alone and lacks a portion of them. The repertoire holds over 150,000 clones, 77% seen once, with approximately 2.4% in the top ten. Specimen: PBMCs. The source of these receptors is a middle-aged woman in good health and CMV-seropositive.

The chain recombines TRBV9 with TRBJ1-4, with 7 bases that match TRBD1. The junction had 25 bases not matched to a gene; V was cut back by 5 bases and J by 6 bases. The V gene's germline CDR1 is SGDLS and CDR2 YYNGEE. The CDR3 loop spans 20 amino acids. The CDR3 DNA reads as TGTGCCAGCAGAGTTTGCGGACGTAGGGGGCGCGAAATAGTGTATGAAAAACTGTTTTTT. Translated, it gives CASRVCGRRGREIVYEKLFF.

The chain recombines TRBV16 with TRBJ1-2; no definite D call. The CDR3 runs to 13 residues. Trimming stripped 0 bases from V and 3 bases from J, with 5 bases between. Germline V gives CDR1 KGHSY, CDR2 FQNENV. This CDR3 is CASSQSTDYGYTF. In nucleotides, the CDR3 is TGTGCCAGCAGCCAATCCACAGACTATGGCTACACCTTC.

The V and J genes are TRBV14 and TRBJ2-1; the match to TRBD2 covers 7 bases. This CDR3 region has 16 residues. The J segment lost 0 bases and the V segment lost 3 bases, leaving 5 bases of the junction unmatched. Germline assignment: CDR1 SGHDN and CDR2 FVKESK. CDR3 nucleotides: TGTGCCAGCAGCCAGAGTGGCGGGAGCTCCTACAATGAGCAGTTCTTC. As protein: CASSQSGGSSYNEQFF.

This rearrangement joins TRBV4-1 to TRBJ1-4; 10 bases align to TRBD1. Germline V gene lookup returns CDR1 MGHRA and CDR2 YSYEKL. This CDR3 is 17 amino acids long. V lost 1 base, J lost 8 bases, and 10 bases stayed unmatched. CDR3 in DNA: TGCGCCAGCAGCCAAGTGTTAGGACAGGGGGTCGGGGAAAAACTGTTTTTT. Translating it yields CASSQVLGQGVGEKLFF.

The CDR3 DNA follows: TGTGCCAGCAGTGTACAGGGTAGGGGCTACACCTTC. Its translation is CASSVQGRGYTF. The V gene is TRBV28, the J gene TRBJ1-2, with D tentatively TRBD1 (6 bases). CDR3 length: 12 amino acids. The V and J ends lost 5 bases and 8 bases respectively, with 12 bases between them. Germline lookup yields CDR1 MDHEN and CDR2 SYDVKM.

The chain couples TRBV2 to TRBJ2-7; no clear D gene. V lost 4 bases, J lost 0 bases, and 7 bases lay in between. Germline-derived CDR1 and CDR2 are SNHLY and FYNNEI. The CDR3 sequence is 13 residues long. CDR3 bases: TGTGCCAGCAGTGTCGGTACCTCCTACGAGCAGTACTTC. Its translation is CASSVGTSYEQYF.

This chain links TRBV10-1 with TRBJ2-2; D remains ambiguous. V lost 3 bases and J lost 0, with 8 bases in between. The germline V gene has CDR1 WNHNN and CDR2 SYGVQD (reference sequence). This CDR3 is built from 15 residues. CDR3 sequence (DNA): TGCGCCAGCAGTGACTCAGGCGCGAACACCGGGGAGCTGTTTTTT. Translated, it gives CASSDSGANTGELFF.

The rearrangement uses TRBV7-6 and TRBJ2-7, with 8 bases aligning to TRBD1. With 5 bases clipped from V and 5 bases from J, the junction kept 8 bases outside the gene matches. The CDR3 consists of 14 residues. Germline CDR1 reads SGHVS; CDR2 reads FNYEAQ. The chain's CDR3 is CASSKTGDMHEQYF. The CDR3 nucleotides read TGTGCCAGCAGCAAGACAGGGGATATGCACGAGCAGTACTTC.

This clone turned up a few times. The chain is built from TRBV7-8 and TRBJ1-1; D might be TRBD1 (5 bases). This CDR3 is built from 15 residues. Germline V gene sequence: CDR1 SGHVS, CDR2 FQNEAQ. V lost 1 base and J 2 bases, leaving 11 bases between the germline ends. CDR3 sequence reads: CASSLVHGGNTEAFF. CDR3 sequence (DNA): TGTGCCAGCAGCTTAGTTCACGGGGGAAACACTGAAGCTTTCTTT.

The genes are TRBV30 and TRBJ2-7; 9 positions agree with TRBD2. This CDR3 comprises 11 residues. V dropped 8 bases and J dropped 9; count of bases not matched to a gene: 8. The germline V gene encodes CDR1 GTSNPN and CDR2 SVGIG (reference sequence). The CDR3: CAGGLAFGQYF. In nucleotides, the CDR3 is TGTGCCGGGGGACTAGCCTTCGGGCAGTACTTC. The complete variable domain, with remaining parts taken from reference TRBV30 and TRBJ2-7, reads SQTIHQWPATLVQPVGSPLSLECTVEGTSNPNLYWYRQAAGRGLQLLFYSVGIGQISSEVPQNLSASRPQDRQFILSSKKLLLSDSGFYLCAGGLAFGQYFGPGTRLTVT.

The V and J genes are TRBV4-2 and TRBJ2-7; D might be TRBD2 (6 bases). V was pared by 3 bases and J by 3 bases, with 12 bases between. Germline V gene lookup returns CDR1 LGHNA and CDR2 YNFKEQ. The CDR3 has 14 amino acids. The CDR3 bases are TGTGCCAGCAGCCACGCCGGGACTTTCTACGAGCAGTACTTC. This translates into CASSHAGTFYEQYF.

The chain combines TRBV7-9 with TRBJ1-2, with D possibly matching TRBD1 (5 bases). Germline V gene sequence: CDR1 SEHNR, CDR2 FQNEAQ (reference sequence). CDR3 length: 19 amino acids. Trimming pared 0 bases from V and 8 bases from J, leaving 28 bases between. The DNA of the CDR3 is TGTGCCAGCAGCTTAGCGCAGGGAGGTGGGCCAGCCGAACGGTTGGGCTACACCTTC. Translating gives CASSLAQGGGPAERLGYTF.

This clone was picked up one time. V is TRBV1 and J is TRBJ2-3; TRBD2 is the table's D call and was not checked against the DNA. TRBV1 is designated a pseudogene. This CDR3 has 16 amino acids. The CDR3 reads CTSSQDAAEEADTQYF. The CDR3 DNA reads TGCACCAGCAGCCAAGATGCAGCGGAGGAAGCAGATACGCAGTATTTT.

The count of this clone is one. The rearrangement uses TRBV19 and TRBJ2-1; 13 nucleotides align to TRBD2. The CDR3 loop spans 15 amino acids. J lost 6 bases, V lost 6 bases, and 5 bases had no gene match. Germline CDR1 LNHDA, CDR2 SQIVND (reference sequence). The CDR3 protein is CASSTGTSGVNEQFF. CDR3 DNA sequence: TGTGCCAGTAGCACCGGGACTAGCGGGGTCAATGAGCAGTTCTTC.

The V call is TRBV5-6, the J call TRBJ2-2, with 10 nucleotides matching TRBD2. The length of the CDR3 is 17 residues. In germline, CDR1 is SGHDT, CDR2 YYEEEE. Germline trimming cut 2 bases from V and 5 bases from J; bases unmatched to any gene: 9. DNA of the CDR3: TGTGCCAGCAGCTTAACCAGCGGGGGGGCCTGGACCGGGGAGCTGTTTTTT. It codes for CASSLTSGGAWTGELFF.

In this sample, this clone turned up a few times. The V and J genes are TRBV5-1 and TRBJ2-5; the D gene is possibly TRBD2 (6 bases). Germline V CDR1 and CDR2: SGHRS, YFSETQ. Deletions cut 0 bases from V and 5 bases from J, with 14 bases between. CDR3 size: 15 residues. CDR3 DNA sequence: TGCGCCAGCAGCTTGGAACCCAGACGGGAGGAGACCCAGTACTTC. Protein: CASSLEPRREETQYF.

V is TRBV10-3 and J is TRBJ2-7; D not resolved. Trimming stripped 0 bases from V and 3 bases from J, with 12 bases between. The germline V gene encodes CDR1 ENHRY and CDR2 SYGVKD. This CDR3 is built from 15 residues. This CDR3 reads CAISESLQTLYEQYF. CDR3 nucleotides: TGTGCCATCAGTGAGTCGCTTCAGACTCTCTACGAGCAGTACTTC.

This chain links TRBV5-1 with TRBJ2-1, with 7 bases that match TRBD2. The CDR3 has 15 amino acids. V was clipped by 2 bases and J by 6 bases; unmatched bases: 8. The germline gives CDR1 SGHRS, CDR2 YFSETQ. CDR3 region: CASSFGGGPINEQFF. The CDR3 DNA sequence: TGCGCCAGCAGCTTTGGGGGAGGGCCAATCAATGAGCAGTTCTTC.

The chain couples TRBV9 to TRBJ2-7; no clear D. Germline V lookup: CDR1 SGDLS, CDR2 YYNGEE. This CDR3 contains 14 residues. Trimming took off 0 bases at V and 1 base at J, with 8 bases between the two ends. CDR3 nucleotide sequence: TGTGCCAGCAGCGTAGCTACCCATTCCTACGAGCAGTACTTC. This sequence encodes CASSVATHSYEQYF.

V usage is TRBV6-6 and J usage is TRBJ2-7; D is unclear. Per the germline V gene, CDR1 is MNHNY and CDR2 is SVGAGI (reference sequence). This CDR3 is built from 15 residues. V was pared by 2 bases and J by 1 base, with 12 bases between. CDR3 DNA: TGTGCCAGCAGTTACGAAGGAGTCAGTTCCTACGAGCAGTACTTC. It specifies CASSYEGVSSYEQYF.

This sequence joins TRBV7-2 and TRBJ2-2; a possible D gene is TRBD1 (5 bases). The V gene lost 6 bases and the J gene lost 6 bases, with 11 bases spanning the gap. From germline, CDR1 is SGHTA and CDR2 FQGNSA. This CDR3 spans 13 amino acids. Here the CDR3 reads CASRIEGAGELFF. The CDR3 DNA reads TGTGCCAGCAGGATAGAAGGGGCCGGGGAGCTGTTTTTT.

CDR3 in DNA: TGTGCCATCAGTGGCACAGGGGATAGGGACTATGGCTACACCTTC. Amino acid sequence: CAISGTGDRDYGYTF. The V gene is TRBV10-3, the J gene TRBJ1-2; TRBD1 matches at 7 bases. This CDR3 is built from 15 residues. J was trimmed by 3 bases and V by 4 bases; bases with no gene match: 8. Germline CDR1 and CDR2: ENHRY and SYGVKD.

This chain links TRBV7-2 with TRBJ1-2; 9 bases fit TRBD1. The CDR3 is 17 residues long. Trimming cost V 4 bases and J 4 bases; bases outside gene matches: 13. Germline CDR1 reads SGHTA; CDR2 reads FQGNSA. CDR3 sequence: CASSSRPGTGSGYGYTF. CDR3 in DNA: TGTGCCAGCAGCTCGCGCCCCGGGACAGGGTCGGGCTATGGCTACACCTTC.

The chain recombines TRBV4-1 with TRBJ2-1; maybe TRBD2 (6 bases). The germline V gene encodes CDR1 MGHRA and CDR2 YSYEKL. Deletions cut 0 bases from V and 1 base from J, with 22 bases between. This CDR3 comprises 20 residues. The CDR3 DNA sequence: TGCGCCAGCAGCCAAGATTTGGGGGGAAGACGTCGTCCGTCCTACAATGAGCAGTTCTTC. Its protein is CASSQDLGGRRRPSYNEQFF.

The rearrangement links TRBV7-2 to TRBJ2-7, with D unresolved. This CDR3 contains 13 residues. Trimming stripped 5 bases from V and 2 bases from J, with 10 bases between. Germline loops: CDR1 SGHTA, CDR2 FQGNSA. The CDR3 DNA sequence: TGTGCCAGCAGCCCGCCCTCAGCCTACGAGCAGTACTTC. Protein product: CASSPPSAYEQYF.

This sequence joins TRBV2 and TRBJ2-3; TRBD1 aligns across 8 bases. The germline gives CDR1 SNHLY, CDR2 FYNNEI. J was trimmed by 5 bases and V by 4 bases; bases with no gene match: 8. This CDR3 comprises 15 residues. The CDR3 sequence: CASSADRARGDTQYF. CDR3 DNA sequence: TGTGCCAGCAGTGCGGACAGGGCCCGGGGAGATACGCAGTATTTT.

In this sample, this clone turned up a few times. V is TRBV5-4 and J is TRBJ1-1; D remains unclear. This CDR3 spans 13 amino acids. V was shortened by 4 bases and J by 6 bases, with 13 bases between the two germline ends. Germline V lookup: CDR1 SGHNT, CDR2 YYREEE (reference sequence). For the CDR3, the DNA is TGTGCCAGCAGCCTCCAAGCGGGTGCTGAAGCTTTCTTT. This encodes CASSLQAGAEAFF.

This clone was seen more than once but under ten times. This sample includes further DNA sequences coding for the same CDR3. The rearrangement joins TRBV7-9 to TRBJ2-3, with 7 bases matching TRBD1. V was pared by 3 bases and J by 0 bases, with 0 bases of the junction left unmatched. The germline CDR1 and CDR2 sequences are SEHNR and FQNEAQ (reference sequence). The CDR3 is made up of 14 amino acids. Here the CDR3 DNA reads TGTGCCAGCAGCTTGGACAGGAGCACAGATACGCAGTATTTT. Protein sequence: CASSLDRSTDTQYF.

This clone came up once. This sequence joins TRBV28 and TRBJ2-7; 7 nucleotides line up with TRBD2. The CDR3 has 15 residues. The J segment lost 0 bases and the V segment lost 0 bases, leaving 2 bases of the junction unmatched. Germline V CDR1 and CDR2: MDHEN, SYDVKM. The CDR3 is CASSLWGGSSYEQYF. DNA for the CDR3: TGTGCCAGCAGTTTATGGGGGGGGAGCTCCTACGAGCAGTACTTC.

The chain couples TRBV7-8 to TRBJ2-3; 9 bases are a match to TRBD1. The germline gives CDR1 SGHVS, CDR2 FQNEAQ. J lost 3 bases, V lost 6 bases, and 4 bases had no gene match. This CDR3 region has 14 residues. The DNA of the CDR3 is TGTGCCAGCAGTTCCGACAGGGGGACAGATACGCAGTATTTT. Residues: CASSSDRGTDTQYF.